The text below deals with one T cell receptor beta chain. Its antigen is undetermined. One end of the junction fails to match germline, which may point to a read error. The method was immunoSEQ multiplex PCR; TCRdb's version includes in-frame clones alone and lacks a portion of them. The sample yields approximately 92,000 clones, 70% to 90% seen once. The data were taken from a study of T cell responses to AZD1222 COVID-19 vaccine. Findings and limits, study-wide: Nearly half of the spike-specific TCRs reportedly recognize variant regions that carry no mutations. Spike regions recognized by vaccine-associated CD4 TCRs spanned the protein, led by 160-218 and 743-854.

The CDR3 has 18 residues. Germline loops: CDR1 SGHRS, CDR2 YFSETQ. This sequence was found in an adult in good health. Sample: peripheral blood, taken on day 0 of AZD1222 vaccination. The genes are TRBV5-1 and TRBJ2-5; 10 nucleotides align to TRBD1. The CDR3 loop is CASSFGLQTGGLGETQYF. The CDR3 region has the DNA TGTGCCAGCAGCTTCGGACTCCAGACAGGGGGCCTTGGGGAGACCCAGTACTTC. The whole variable domain, filled in from reference TRBV5-1 and TRBJ2-5, reads KAGVTQTPRYLIKTRGQQVTLSCSPISGHRSVSWYQQTPGQGLQFLFEYFSETQRNKGNFPGRFSGRQFSNSRSEMNVSTLELGDSALYLCASSFGLQTGGLGETQYFGPGTRLLVL.